A single sample is the source of the 3 T cell receptor beta chains below, sequenced in a study of identical twins. Each CDR3 protein is one row after TCRdb ran MiXCR on the 5' RACE reads. The sample lists 1.5 million or so distinct CDR3 sequences; under 35% were seen once. Sequencing was carried out using cord blood. The receptors originated from a newborn girl in good health.

The chain combines TRBV4-1 with TRBJ2-1, with 11 bases that match TRBD2. V shed 4 bases, J shed 0 bases, and the junction held 2 bases outside the gene matches. Germline CDR1 is MGHRA and CDR2 is YSYEKL. The length of the CDR3 is 16 residues. The CDR3 DNA reads TGCGCCAGCAGCCCGACTAGCGGGGCCTCCTACAATGAGCAGTTCTTC. Its translation is CASSPTSGASYNEQFF.

V gene TRBV6-1 combines with J gene TRBJ1-4, with a weak D call TRBD1 (6 bases). CDR1 and CDR2 from the germline V gene are MNHNS and SASEGT. The CDR3 is made up of 11 amino acids. V was pared by 10 bases and J by 8 bases, with 11 bases between. The CDR3 loop is CATRGTEKLFF. Here the CDR3 DNA reads TGTGCCACCCGGGGGACAGAAAAACTGTTTTTT.

This clonotype showed up just a few times. This chain links TRBV7-9 with TRBJ2-5; the D is unclear. TRBJ2-7 matches the DNA end more closely, so the J call is doubtful. Germline V gene lookup returns CDR1 SEHNR and CDR2 FQNEAQ (reference sequence). The CDR3 totals 15 residues. The CDR3 loop reads CASSSPPIGVHEQYF. In DNA form, the CDR3 reads TGTGCCAGCAGCTCACCTCCAATTGGGGTCCACGAGCAGTACTTC.